The TCR beta chain described here comes from a study of OX40 agonist ivuxolimab in advanced cancers. The table came from immunoSEQ multiplex PCR; TCRdb's copy has only in-frame clones and leaves some out. Of 21,000 or so clones in the sample, more than 75% were seen once. This clone has only one observation. J lost 0 bases, V lost 4 bases, and 4 bases had no gene match. CDR1 and CDR2 from the germline V gene are SGHDN and FVKESK. This CDR3 has 17 amino acids. The sample consisted of CD4+ or CD8+ T cells sorted from blood, taken in a trial of the OX40 agonist ivuxolimab. The sequence came from an adult with an advanced solid tumor such as melanoma, head and neck, liver or kidney cancer. The chain joins TRBV14 to TRBJ2-6; 9 bases align to TRBD1. The DNA of the CDR3 is TGTGCCAGCAGCCCCGGGACAGGGCCCTCTGGGGCCAACGTCCTGACTTTC. It is translated as CASSPGTGPSGANVLTF.